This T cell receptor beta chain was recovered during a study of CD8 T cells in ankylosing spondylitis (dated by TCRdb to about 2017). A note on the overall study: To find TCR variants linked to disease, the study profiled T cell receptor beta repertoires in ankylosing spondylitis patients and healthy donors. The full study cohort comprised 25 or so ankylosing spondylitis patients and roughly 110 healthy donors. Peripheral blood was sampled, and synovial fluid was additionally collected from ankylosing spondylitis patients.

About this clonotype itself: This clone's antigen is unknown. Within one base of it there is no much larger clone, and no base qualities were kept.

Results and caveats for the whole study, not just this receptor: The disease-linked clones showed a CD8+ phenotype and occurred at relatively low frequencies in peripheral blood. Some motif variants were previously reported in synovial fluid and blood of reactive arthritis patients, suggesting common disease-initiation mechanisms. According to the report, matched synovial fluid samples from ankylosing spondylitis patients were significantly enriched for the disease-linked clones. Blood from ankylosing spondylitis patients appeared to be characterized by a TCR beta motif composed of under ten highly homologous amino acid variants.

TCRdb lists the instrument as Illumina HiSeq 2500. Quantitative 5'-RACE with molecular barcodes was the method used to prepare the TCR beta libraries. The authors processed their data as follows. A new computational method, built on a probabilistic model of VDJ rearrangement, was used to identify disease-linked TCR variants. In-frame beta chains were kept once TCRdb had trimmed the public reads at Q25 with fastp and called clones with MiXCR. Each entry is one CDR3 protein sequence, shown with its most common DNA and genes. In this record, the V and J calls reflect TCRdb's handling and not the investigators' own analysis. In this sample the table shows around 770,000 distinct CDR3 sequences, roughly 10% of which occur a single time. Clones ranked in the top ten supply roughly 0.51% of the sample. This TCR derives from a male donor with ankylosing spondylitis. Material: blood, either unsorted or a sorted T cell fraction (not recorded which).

The bases are TGCAGTGCCCGGAAGGCATATAGCAATCAGCCCCAGCATTTT. Translated, this is CSARKAYSNQPQHF. In this chain, TRBV20-1 is recombined with TRBJ1-5, with an unclear D gene assignment. V is pared back by 6 bases and J by 0 bases, with 12 bases lying between the germline termini. Its CDR3 holds 14 amino acids, cysteine through phenylalanine. The sequence is cut down to CDR3 DNA, 42 bases in frame from base 1. Based on the germline V gene (reference sequence), the CDR1 and CDR2 sequences are DFQATT and SNEGSKA.